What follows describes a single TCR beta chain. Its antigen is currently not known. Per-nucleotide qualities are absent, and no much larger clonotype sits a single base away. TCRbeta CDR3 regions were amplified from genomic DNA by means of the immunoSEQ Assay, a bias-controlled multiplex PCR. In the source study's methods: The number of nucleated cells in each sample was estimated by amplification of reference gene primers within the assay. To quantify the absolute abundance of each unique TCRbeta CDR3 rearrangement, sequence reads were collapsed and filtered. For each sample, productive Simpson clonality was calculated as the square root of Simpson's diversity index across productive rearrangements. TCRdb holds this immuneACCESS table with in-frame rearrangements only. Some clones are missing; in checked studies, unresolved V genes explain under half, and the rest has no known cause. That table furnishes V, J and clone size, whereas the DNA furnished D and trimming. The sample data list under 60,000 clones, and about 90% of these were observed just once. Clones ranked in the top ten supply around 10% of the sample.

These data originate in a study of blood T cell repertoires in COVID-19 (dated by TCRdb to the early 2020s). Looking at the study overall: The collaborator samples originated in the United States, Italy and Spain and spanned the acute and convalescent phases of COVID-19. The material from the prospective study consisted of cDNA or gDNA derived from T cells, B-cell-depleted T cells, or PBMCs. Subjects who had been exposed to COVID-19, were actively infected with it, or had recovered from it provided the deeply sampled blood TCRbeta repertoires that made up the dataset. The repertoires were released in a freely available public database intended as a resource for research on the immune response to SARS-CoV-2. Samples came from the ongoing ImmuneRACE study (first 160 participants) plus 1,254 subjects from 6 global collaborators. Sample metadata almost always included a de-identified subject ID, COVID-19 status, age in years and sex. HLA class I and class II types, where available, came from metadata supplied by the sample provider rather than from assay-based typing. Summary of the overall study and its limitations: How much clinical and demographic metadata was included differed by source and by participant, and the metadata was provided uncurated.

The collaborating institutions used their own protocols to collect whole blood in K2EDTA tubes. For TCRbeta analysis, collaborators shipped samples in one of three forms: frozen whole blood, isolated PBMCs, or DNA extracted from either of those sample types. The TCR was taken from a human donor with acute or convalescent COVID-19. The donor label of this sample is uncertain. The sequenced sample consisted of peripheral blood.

The base sequence is TGTGCCATCAGTGCCCGGACAGAAAGCTACACCTTC. Its protein reads: CAISARTESYTF. The receptor chain draws on TRBV10-3 and TRBJ1-2; the D gene is possibly TRBD1, with 6 bases matching. Via the germline V gene, CDR1 is ENHRY and CDR2 SYGVKD. A distance of 12 bases separates the germline ends of V and J, which lose 4 bases and 9 bases respectively. Counted from cysteine to phenylalanine, this CDR3 has 12 amino acids. Of the read, only the CDR3 DNA is kept; its 36 bases are in frame from base 1.